A single TCR beta chain is shown here with its context. The data stem from a study of blood T cell repertoires in COVID-19. Whole-study context: Some COVID-19 samples were acute and others convalescent; all came from the United States, Italy and Spain.

Sequencing was performed with immunoSEQ multiplex PCR; in TCRdb, only in-frame clones are kept and a portion is missing. The data hold approximately 490,000 clones, with 87% observed a single time. V was cut by 2 bases and J by 5 bases, with 10 bases left in between. The length of the CDR3 is 14 residues. Germline CDR1 SGHDT, CDR2 YYEEEE. In assigning cohorts, the study relied on participant-reported clinical history. The sequence came from a woman aged 18-35 years who had recovered from COVID-19. This chain links TRBV5-6 with TRBJ1-4; the D is unclear. The sequenced sample was PBMCs or T cells enriched from blood (not recorded which). CDR3 sequence: CASSLVYSNEKLFF. In nucleotides, the CDR3 is TGTGCCAGCAGCTTAGTATATAGCAATGAAAAACTGTTTTTT.